Each of the 8 T cell receptor beta chains below was sequenced from the same sample in a study of a mutant IDH1 vaccine in newly diagnosed glioma. Sequencing was performed with immunoSEQ multiplex PCR; in TCRdb, only in-frame clones are kept and a portion is missing. The repertoire holds 45,000 to 60,000 clones, over 75% seen once, with about 5.2% in the top ten. Documented time point: week 5, during vaccination. Doses consisted of 300 ug of mutant IDH1 20-mer peptide each, paired with topical imiquimod. Their target antigens are unknown. The sample in question was PBMCs, obtained from a glioma patient whose treatment included an IDH1 peptide vaccine. The receptor set was obtained from a man aged 45-60 years with glioma.

This clone was observed a few times. The chain is built from TRBV9 and TRBJ1-5; D uncertain. CDR1 is SGDLS, CDR2 YYNGEE, per germline. This CDR3 contains 15 residues. The V end lost 0 bases, the J end lost 4 bases, and 11 bases lay between the germline ends. The CDR3 nucleotides read TGTGCCAGCAGCGTAGGGTCGGCAGCAAATCAGCCCCAGCATTTT. Translation gives CASSVGSAANQPQHF.

This clone was detected a few times. The rearrangement joins TRBV14 to TRBJ2-5; tentatively, D is TRBD2 (6 bases). The germline gives CDR1 SGHDN, CDR2 FVKESK. This CDR3 contains 14 residues. V lost 5 bases and J lost 5, with 15 bases in between. The CDR3 reads CASSVQRRVETQYF. Written as DNA, the CDR3 is TGTGCCAGCAGCGTGCAGAGGAGGGTTGAGACCCAGTACTTC.

The chain joins TRBV2 to TRBJ1-1; TRBD1 matches at 9 bases. J was trimmed by 1 base and V by 5 bases; bases with no gene match: 2. This CDR3 is 14 amino acids long. Germline V gene data show CDR1 as SNHLY and CDR2 as FYNNEI. The CDR3 nucleotides read TGTGCCAGCAGTCTACAGGGGGCGAACACTGAAGCTTTCTTT. Translated, it gives CASSLQGANTEAFF.

The genes are TRBV29-1 and TRBJ1-1; tentatively, D is TRBD1 (6 bases). The CDR3 has 14 amino acids. V dropped 7 bases and J dropped 2 bases, with 17 bases sitting between them. Germline CDR1 reads SQVTM; CDR2 reads ANQGSEA. In DNA, the CDR3 is TGCAGCGGTGAGGGACACGGAGACAACACTGAAGCTTTCTTT. This sequence encodes CSGEGHGDNTEAFF. The full variable domain, rest sourced from reference TRBV29-1 and TRBJ1-1, is SAVISQKPSRDICQRGTSLTIQCQVDSQVTMMFWYRQQPGQSLTLIATANQGSEATYESGFVIDKFPISRPNLTFSTLTVSNMSPEDSSIYLCSGEGHGDNTEAFFGQGTRLTVV.

The gene calls are TRBV5-1 and TRBJ2-7, with 9 bases identical to TRBD1. Germline assignment: CDR1 SGHRS and CDR2 YFSETQ. The CDR3 consists of 15 residues. The junction had 5 bases not matched to a gene; V was cut back by 0 bases and J by 4 bases. The DNA for the CDR3 is TGCGCCAGCAGCTTGGTGACAGGGGGTAAATACGAGCAGTACTTC. Its translation: CASSLVTGGKYEQYF.

V and J are TRBV7-9 and TRBJ1-3; the D is unclear. The V end was cut by 6 bases, the J end by 3 bases, with 6 bases between. Germline-derived CDR1 and CDR2 are SEHNR and FQNEAQ (reference sequence). The CDR3 extends over 12 amino acids. This CDR3 is CASRGYGNTIYF. The DNA for the CDR3 is TGTGCCAGCAGGGGTTATGGAAACACCATATATTTT.

This clone appeared a few times. This chain links TRBV19 with TRBJ1-3; D is possibly TRBD1 (6 bases). Per germline, CDR1 LNHDA and CDR2 SQIVND (reference sequence). The V and J ends lost 6 bases and 4 bases respectively, with 10 bases between them. This CDR3 region has 13 residues. CDR3 sequence: CASSRGQGNTIYF. CDR3 DNA: TGTGCCAGTAGCCGAGGACAGGGAAACACCATATATTTT.

J is TRBJ2-5 and V is TRBV2, with a weak D call TRBD2 (5 bases). Trimming removed 5 bases at V and 9 bases at J, with 16 bases between. CDR1 SNHLY and CDR2 FYNNEI come from the germline V gene. CDR3 length: 13 amino acids. The chain's CDR3 is CASSTGVESSQYF. The CDR3, as DNA: TGTGCCAGCAGTACCGGGGTGGAAAGCTCCCAGTACTTC.